What follows are 15 T cell receptor beta chains derived from one specimen sequenced in a study of T-cell reconstitution after alpha-beta-depleted transplantation in children. This sample's TCRbeta library carried unique molecular identifier barcodes. TCRdb re-called the PCR reads through MiXCR, storing one row per CDR3 protein. The sample shows approximately 390,000 distinct CDR3 sequences, under 13% of them seen only once. Source: PBMCs from the stem cell graft donor, taken from the stem cell graft. The receptors shown here come from a human donor who donated a stem cell graft to a child with acute myeloid leukemia.

There are a few counts of this clonotype. The chain links TRBV29-1 to TRBJ2-3, with TRBD2 matching over 9 bases. The length of the CDR3 is 14 residues. Germline V lookup: CDR1 SQVTM, CDR2 ANQGSEA. V was pared by 8 bases and J by 1 base, with 7 bases of the junction left unmatched. The CDR3 loop reads CSLSGRGGTDTQYF. CDR3 nucleotide sequence: TGCAGCCTTAGCGGGAGAGGTGGCACAGATACGCAGTATTTT.

The V gene is TRBV10-3, the J gene TRBJ2-2, with 10 bases matching TRBD1. Germline assignment: CDR1 ENHRY and CDR2 SYGVKD. After removal of 6 bases from V and 3 bases from J, the junction contained 4 bases not matched to a gene. The CDR3 loop spans 15 amino acids. CDR3 sequence reads: CAIRVTGGYTGELFF. CDR3 bases: TGTGCCATCAGAGTGACAGGGGGCTACACCGGGGAGCTGTTTTTT.

This clonotype was counted between two and nine times. The chain links TRBV7-9 to TRBJ2-1; unclear D gene. The CDR3 spans 12 residues. Germline V gives CDR1 SEHNR, CDR2 FQNEAQ (reference sequence). V lost 8 bases, J lost 6 bases, and 11 bases lay in between. Here the CDR3 reads CASSMSINEQFF. CDR3 coding DNA: TGTGCCAGCTCCATGTCGATCAATGAGCAGTTCTTC.

The V and J genes are TRBV12-3 or TRBV12-4 and TRBJ1-1; 7 positions agree with TRBD1. The ends lost 4 bases at V and 3 bases at J; junction bases unmatched: 5. This CDR3 is 14 amino acids long. The CDR3 sequence: CASSWGQRDTEAFF. CDR3 in DNA: TGTGCCAGCAGTTGGGGACAGCGGGACACTGAAGCTTTCTTT.

The chain links TRBV29-1 to TRBJ2-5, with D perhaps matching TRBD1 or TRBD2 (5 bases each). V gave up 6 bases and J gave up 5 bases, with 16 bases separating them. Germline V gene lookup returns CDR1 SQVTM and CDR2 ANQGSEA. This CDR3 comprises 13 residues. The CDR3 protein is CSVDTGTYETQYF. Written as DNA, the CDR3 is TGCAGCGTAGACACCGGGACGTATGAGACCCAGTACTTC.

This clonotype has ten or more counts. V usage is TRBV20-1 and J usage is TRBJ2-1, with 9 bases lining up with TRBD1. Per germline, CDR1 DFQATT and CDR2 SNEGSKA (reference sequence). This CDR3 contains 14 residues. V was pared by 5 bases and J by 6 bases, with 8 bases of the junction left unmatched. The CDR3 DNA reads as TGCAGTGCTGGAGCTGGGACAGGGACCAATGAGCAGTTCTTC. This codes for CSAGAGTGTNEQFF.

This clonotype turned up a few times. This rearrangement joins TRBV12-3 or TRBV12-4 to TRBJ2-3; TRBD2 matches at 14 bases. J lost 1 base, V lost 6 bases, and 6 bases had no gene match. This CDR3 spans 17 amino acids. CDR3 sequence reads: CASRPGLAGEGTDTQYF. For the CDR3, the DNA is TGTGCCAGCAGACCGGGACTAGCGGGAGAGGGCACAGATACGCAGTATTTT.

This clonotype was seen more than once but under ten times. This chain joins TRBV11-1 and TRBJ2-2; 9 bases agree with TRBD2. J was trimmed by 6 bases and V by 1 base; bases with no gene match: 3. The CDR3 has 15 residues. Germline V gives CDR1 SGHAT, CDR2 FQDESV (reference sequence). CDR3 in DNA: TGTGCCAGCAGCTTAGATAGCGGGAGCCCCGGGGAGCTGTTTTTT. Encoded protein: CASSLDSGSPGELFF.

The genes are TRBV6-2 or TRBV6-3 and TRBJ2-2; D might be TRBD2 (6 bases). The CDR3 is made up of 13 amino acids. Germline V gives CDR1 MNHEY, CDR2 SVGEGT. V was pared by 7 bases and J by 8 bases, with 14 bases between. The CDR3 here is CASNERRGGELFF. The DNA of the CDR3 is TGTGCCAGCAACGAAAGGAGGGGAGGGGAGCTGTTTTTT.

This clonotype has at least ten counts. The CDR3 is CSVEWGTGELFF. CDR3 nucleotide sequence: TGCAGCGTTGAATGGGGTACCGGGGAGCTGTTTTTT. The chain is built from TRBV29-1 and TRBJ2-2, with no clear D. Germline loops: CDR1 SQVTM, CDR2 ANQGSEA. Trimming cost V 2 bases and J 5 bases, with 6 bases left between them. The CDR3 loop spans 12 amino acids.

The chain links TRBV3-1 to TRBJ2-4, with no clear D. CDR1 is LGHDT and CDR2 is YNNKEL in the germline V gene (reference sequence). Trimming took 4 bases from V and 5 from J, leaving 9 bases between them. The CDR3 has 13 amino acids. The CDR3 loop is CASSLTVENIQYF. The DNA for the CDR3 is TGTGCCAGCAGCCTCACAGTAGAAAACATTCAGTACTTC.

The chain couples TRBV6-2 or TRBV6-3 to TRBJ1-1; the D is unclear. The CDR3 length is 14 residues. In germline, CDR1 is MNHEY, CDR2 SVGEGT. With 4 bases removed from V and 3 bases from J, the gap between germline ends came to 12 bases. In DNA, the CDR3 is TGTGCCAGCAGTTTCCGGATGGTCGACACTGAAGCTTTCTTT. Its protein is CASSFRMVDTEAFF.

This chain uses TRBV5-5 with TRBJ2-5; no reliable D call. V was cut by 2 bases and J by 7 bases, with 12 bases left in between. Per germline, CDR1 SGHKS and CDR2 YYEKEE (reference sequence). This CDR3 region has 13 residues. CDR3 sequence: CASSFETRGTQYF. Written as DNA, the CDR3 is TGTGCCAGCAGCTTCGAGACGAGAGGGACCCAGTACTTC.

This clonotype was seen many times. The chain is built from TRBV15 and TRBJ2-6; unclear D gene. The CDR3 has 18 residues. Per germline, CDR1 LNHNV and CDR2 YYDKDF (reference sequence). The V and J ends lost 0 bases and 1 base respectively, with 13 bases between them. CDR3 sequence (DNA): TGTGCCACCAGCAGAGAAGGTGGTTTGGGATCTGGGGCCAACGTCCTGACTTTC. Translation gives CATSREGGLGSGANVLTF.

In its sample, this clonotype was seen many times. The gene calls are TRBV7-8 and TRBJ1-2; tentative D call: TRBD1 (6 bases). The CDR3 length is 14 residues. Trimming removed 5 bases at V and 4 bases at J, with 14 bases between. Germline lookup yields CDR1 SGHVS and CDR2 FQNEAQ. The CDR3: CASSPGAGIYGYTF. CDR3 coding DNA: TGTGCCAGCAGCCCAGGGGCGGGGATCTATGGCTACACCTTC.